Listed below are T cell receptor beta chains from one sample, sequenced in a study of regulatory T cells in long-lasting Graves disease. TCRdb reanalysed the multiplex PCR reads using MiXCR and keeps one entry per CDR3 protein. The sample has about 470,000 distinct CDR3 sequences, less than 25% seen once; the top ten hold roughly 8%. The sequencing used peripheral blood mononuclear cells (PBMCs), collected when the disease was refractory, from a patient treated with antithyroid drugs. Receptors were obtained from a female donor with Graves disease. The CDR3 runs from the conserved cysteine through the conserved F or W. A D gene is named only where the DNA matches it firmly. Clone size, where shown, is once, few, many, or a class for clones that have expanded.

size: many
J: TRBJ1-2
D: TRBD1
V: TRBV24-1
CDR3: CATSDSQGAGGYTF
DNA: TGTGCCACCAGTGATTCACAGGGGGCAGGTGGCTACACCTTC

size: few
J: TRBJ1-5
D: -
V: TRBV20-1
CDR3: CSADSFGVGRPQHF
DNA: TGCAGTGCTGATTCCTTTGGTGTGGGTCGGCCCCAGCATTTT

size: -
J: TRBJ2-1
D: -
V: TRBV6-2/TRBV6-3
CDR3: CASSYVWGDSYNEQFF
DNA: TGTGCCAGCAGTTACGTGTGGGGGGATTCTTACAATGAGCAGTTCTTC

size: many
J: TRBJ2-7
D: -
V: TRBV6-1
CDR3: CASSGSPYEQYF
DNA: TGTGCCAGCAGTGGTTCCCCCTACGAGCAGTACTTC

size: -
J: TRBJ2-7
D: -
V: TRBV29-1
CDR3: CSVQPGSVGEQYF
DNA: TGCAGCGTCCAACCCGGGAGTGTGGGGGAGCAGTACTTC

size: few
J: TRBJ1-5
D: TRBD1
V: TRBV14
CDR3: CASSQDRTGGGHSNQPQHF
DNA: TGTGCCAGCAGCCAAGATCGGACAGGTGGGGGTCATAGCAATCAGCCCCAGCATTTT

size: -
J: TRBJ2-3
D: TRBD2
V: TRBV10-3
CDR3: CATRLAGSTDTQYF
DNA: TGTGCCACCAGACTAGCGGGGAGCACAGATACGCAGTATTTT

size: many
J: TRBJ1-1
D: TRBD1
V: TRBV5-1
CDR3: CASSPNYRGADTEAFF
DNA: TGCGCCAGCAGCCCGAATTACAGGGGCGCGGACACTGAAGCTTTCTTT

size: many
J: TRBJ2-2
D: -
V: TRBV20-1
CDR3: CSARQGPGELFF
DNA: TGCAGTGCTAGACAGGGCCCCGGGGAGCTGTTTTTT

size: -
J: TRBJ2-7
D: TRBD1
V: TRBV3-1
CDR3: CASSQTDRGPEQYF
DNA: TGTGCCAGCAGCCAGACGGACAGGGGGCCCGAGCAGTACTTC

size: many
J: TRBJ2-7
D: TRBD2
V: TRBV27
CDR3: CASSLDATSGNPYEQYF
DNA: TGTGCCAGCAGCCTTGACGCCACTAGCGGGAATCCCTACGAGCAGTACTTC

size: few
J: TRBJ2-3
D: -
V: TRBV19
CDR3: CASNPGGGPSAQYF
DNA: TGTGCCAGTAACCCAGGGGGAGGGCCCTCTGCGCAGTATTTT

size: many
J: TRBJ1-5
D: TRBD1
V: TRBV6-1
CDR3: CASTTQGGSNQPQHF
DNA: TGTGCCAGCACCACCCAGGGGGGAAGCAATCAGCCCCAGCATTTT

size: -
J: TRBJ2-5
D: -
V: TRBV5-8
CDR3: CASSKRGESQETQYF
DNA: TGTGCCAGCAGCAAAAGGGGAGAGTCCCAAGAGACCCAGTACTTC

size: few
J: TRBJ1-4
D: -
V: TRBV5-1
CDR3: CASSDEVRDRGEKLFF
DNA: TGCGCCAGCAGCGACGAAGTTAGGGACCGCGGCGAAAAACTGTTTTTT

size: few
J: TRBJ1-3
D: -
V: TRBV5-4
CDR3: CASSLEVAGNTIYF
DNA: TGTGCCAGCAGCTTAGAAGTAGCTGGAAACACCATATATTTT

size: once
J: TRBJ2-2
D: TRBD1
V: TRBV5-6
CDR3: CASSETGGHTGELFF
DNA: TGTGCCAGCAGCGAGACAGGGGGTCACACCGGGGAGCTGTTTTTT

size: many
J: TRBJ2-5
D: -
V: TRBV11-2
CDR3: CASSLRRFLRGGETQYF
DNA: TGTGCCAGCAGCTTACGGCGATTTTTAAGGGGCGGGGAGACCCAGTACTTC

size: -
J: TRBJ2-2
D: -
V: TRBV28
CDR3: CASSYSIFTGELFF
DNA: TGTGCCAGCAGTTACTCGATATTCACCGGGGAGCTGTTTTTT

size: few
J: TRBJ2-7
D: -
V: TRBV6-1
CDR3: CASSTGVGRGGSRWEQYF
DNA: TGTGCCAGCAGTACAGGGGTGGGTAGAGGCGGGAGTAGATGGGAGCAGTACTTC

size: many
J: TRBJ2-7
D: TRBD2
V: TRBV28
CDR3: CASSPWGGNSYEQYF
DNA: TGTGCCAGCAGCCCGTGGGGGGGGAACTCCTACGAGCAGTACTTC

size: few
J: TRBJ2-2
D: TRBD2
V: TRBV24-1
CDR3: CATSDFLAGGPEDTGELFF
DNA: TGTGCCACCAGTGATTTTCTAGCGGGAGGGCCTGAGGACACCGGGGAGCTGTTTTTT

size: many
J: TRBJ2-5
D: TRBD1
V: TRBV20-1
CDR3: CSAPRDRQVSQYF
DNA: TGCAGTGCCCCCCGGGACAGACAAGTGTCCCAGTACTTC

size: many
J: TRBJ2-5
D: -
V: TRBV12-3/TRBV12-4
CDR3: CASSLEGGAGTQYF
DNA: TGTGCCAGCAGTTTAGAAGGGGGGGCCGGGACCCAGTACTTC

size: -
J: TRBJ1-4
D: -
V: TRBV25-1
CDR3: CASSGGPKEKLFF
DNA: TGTGCCAGCAGTGGCGGACCCAAGGAAAAACTGTTTTTT

size: many
J: TRBJ2-5
D: TRBD1
V: TRBV20-1
CDR3: CSAHPFQGAGETQYF
DNA: TGCAGTGCTCACCCCTTCCAGGGGGCAGGGGAGACCCAGTACTTC

size: -
J: TRBJ1-5
D: TRBD1
V: TRBV2
CDR3: CASSYSPQGARSQPQHF
DNA: TGTGCCAGCAGTTACTCGCCACAGGGGGCGCGTAGTCAGCCCCAGCATTTT